This TCR beta chain stems from a study of post-analysis software for immune sequencing data. This clonotype was detected only a few times. Its antigen is not identified. The study's findings and limits: Multiple sclerosis was associated with a significant reduction in normalized Chao1 diversity relative to controls. With F measure, samples from one preparation batch clustered together strongly.

Incorporated into the TCR beta cDNA libraries were unique molecular identifiers, which served to reduce PCR and sequencing biases. It was from roughly 1 to 10 million T cells that about 500,000 cDNA molecules came. TCRdb used MiXCR to reprocess the PCR reads, holding one entry per CDR3 protein. The table has hundreds of thousands of distinct CDR3 sequences, 59% seen once. The sequenced sample was blood. The sequence was obtained from a girl aged 2 to 9 with multiple sclerosis.

CDR3 bases: TGCAGCGTCGTACCCCCACGGGGGCAGCAGTACTTC. Translated: CSVVPPRGQQYF. The J gene is TRBJ2-5, the V gene TRBV29-1; TRBD1 or TRBD2 may be the D gene (6 bases each). The length of the CDR3 is 12 residues. CDR1 and CDR2 (germline): SQVTM, ANQGSEA. V was trimmed by 6 bases and J by 11 bases, leaving 19 bases between them.